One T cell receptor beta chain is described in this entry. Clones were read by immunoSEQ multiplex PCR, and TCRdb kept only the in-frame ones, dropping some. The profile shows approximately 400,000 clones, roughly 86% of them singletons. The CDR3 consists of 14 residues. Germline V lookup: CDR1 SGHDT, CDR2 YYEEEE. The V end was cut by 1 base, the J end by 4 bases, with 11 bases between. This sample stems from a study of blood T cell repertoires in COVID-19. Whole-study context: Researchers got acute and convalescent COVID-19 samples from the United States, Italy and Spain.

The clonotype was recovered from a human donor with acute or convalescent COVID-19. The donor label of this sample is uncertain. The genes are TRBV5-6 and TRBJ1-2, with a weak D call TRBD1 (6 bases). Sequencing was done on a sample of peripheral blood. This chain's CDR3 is CASSLPQDSYGYTF. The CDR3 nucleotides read TGTGCCAGCAGCTTGCCTCAGGACAGCTATGGCTACACCTTC.